The T cell receptor (beta chain) under discussion was sequenced for a study of T cell repertoires in cytomegalovirus infection. Study background: Selection of CMV epitopes for the study included recently identified HLA-C-restricted and well-studied HLA-B-restricted ones.

Study-wide results and caveats: The ex vivo response was dominated by HLA-C-restricted CMV-specific TCR beta clonotypes. Carriers of CMV and the relevant HLA type were discriminated by public TCR beta frequency.

Points on this clonotype: Its antigen is unidentified.

The CDR3 loop spans 13 amino acids. The germline V and J ends were trimmed by 3 bases and 2 bases, with 8 bases remaining between them. Germline CDR1 reads MNHEY; CDR2 reads SMNVEV (reference sequence). TCRdb re-analysed the reads in MiXCR, keeping a single row per CDR3 protein. The table lists about 890,000 distinct CDR3 sequences, around 32% of them singletons. The TCR was taken from a human donor in good health (CMV status not recorded). Some clones in this sample may be carry-over from other donors' samples. The rearrangement links TRBV27 to TRBJ2-7; no reliable D call. The sequenced sample was cultured CD8+ T cells from PBMCs, obtained from culture after CMV antigen stimulation. The CDR3 is CASSFTVTYEQYF. As DNA, the CDR3 is TGTGCCAGCAGTTTCACAGTTACCTACGAGCAGTACTTC.